These T cell receptor beta chains were read from a single sample in a study of blood T cell repertoires in COVID-19. The assay was immunoSEQ multiplex PCR, and TCRdb's table has in-frame clones only and misses some. The sample carries 150,000 to 200,000 clones, 75% to 85% recorded once. Sequences were obtained from PBMCs or T cells enriched from blood (not recorded which). These receptors came from a woman in her forties or fifties with acute COVID-19. The CDR3 runs from the conserved cysteine through the conserved F or W. D genes are given only for firm matches. The size field is filled for only some rows; it gives once, few, many or a size class.

TRBJ1-5 . TRBV30 . TGTGCCTGGAGCCCCGGGATCAATCAGCCCCAGCATTTT CAWSPGINQPQHF
TRBJ1-5 . TRBV5-4 . TGTGCCAGCAGCTTGGATGGCCGGGGGAATCAGCCCCAGCATTTT CASSLDGRGNQPQHF
TRBJ1-6 . TRBV6-5 . TGTGCCAGCAGCAGGAGTCAGGGTAATTCACCCCTCCACTTT CASSRSQGNSPLHF
TRBJ1-6 . TRBV2 few TGTGCCAGCACCCGGACGGACTCCAGCTCCTATAATTCACCCCTCCACTTT CASTRTDSSSYNSPLHF
TRBJ2-1 TRBD1 TRBV29-1 . TGCAGCGTTGAAATGGGACAGGGGTCAGGTGAGCAGTTCTTC CSVEMGQGSGEQFF
TRBJ2-2 . TRBV3-1/TRBV3-2 . TGTGCCAGCAGCCAGGGTAGGGGAGGGGAGCTGTTTTTT CASSQGRGGELFF
TRBJ1-2 . TRBV4-1 . TGCGCCAGCAGCCAAGATTTCGCGGTCTATGGCTACACCTTC CASSQDFAVYGYTF
TRBJ1-2 . TRBV6-1 . TGTGCCAGCAGTGAAGCGTGGAGGGCTGGCTACACCTTC CASSEAWRAGYTF
TRBJ2-1 TRBD2 TRBV11-3 . TGTGCCAGCGAAAGGGGACTAGCGGGGGACAATGAGCAGTTCTTC CASERGLAGDNEQFF
TRBJ1-2 TRBD1 TRBV5-1 . TGCGCCAGCAGCTTGTGGACAGGGCAGGATGGCTACACCTTC CASSLWTGQDGYTF
TRBJ1-1 . TRBV7-2 . TGTGCCAGCAGCTCAGCGACACAGAACACTGAAGCTTTCTTT CASSSATQNTEAFF
TRBJ2-1 . TRBV9 . TGTGCCAGCAGCTCCGGAGGGTTCGGTCTAAGTTCCTACAATGAGCAGTTCTTC CASSSGGFGLSSYNEQFF
TRBJ1-2 . TRBV5-3 . TGTGCCAGAAGCTTGTGGGTGTCGGGGGGCGCCGATGGCTACACCTTC CARSLWVSGGADGYTF
TRBJ1-2 TRBD1 TRBV19 . TGTGCCAGTAGTATAGTCTCGACAGGGATAGGTGGCTACACCTTC CASSIVSTGIGGYTF
TRBJ1-5 TRBD1 TRBV6-1 . TGTGCCAGCAGTGCCCGATTACCCGGGACAGGGGCTCGCAATCAGCCCCAGCATTTT CASSARLPGTGARNQPQHF
TRBJ1-2 TRBD1 TRBV5-6 . TGTGCCAGCAGCTTGGAATGGACAGGCAGAAACTATGGCTACACCTTC CASSLEWTGRNYGYTF
TRBJ2-5 TRBD2 TRBV9 . TGTGCCAGCAGCGCAGGACTAGCGGGGGCCCTGGGTCGAGAGACCCAGTACTTC CASSAGLAGALGRETQYF
TRBJ1-2 TRBD1 TRBV23-1 few TGCGCCAGCAGTCAATCTCGGGACAGAGAGCACTATGGCTACACCTTC CASSQSRDREHYGYTF
TRBJ1-1 . TRBV23-1 . TGCGCCAGCAGGCCCCTAAGACAGGACACTGAAGCTTTCTTT CASRPLRQDTEAFF
TRBJ2-1 TRBD2 TRBV3-1/TRBV3-2 . TGTGCCAGCAGCCAAGAGGGACTACCAGAGCAGTTCTTC CASSQEGLPEQFF
TRBJ1-4 TRBD1 TRBV7-9 once TGTGCCAGCACATCGGGGCAGGGGGCTCGTGAAAAACTGTTTTTT CASTSGQGAREKLFF
TRBJ1-1 . TRBV11-1 . TGTGCCAGCAGCTCTCTGGGGCGATTGGGGACTGAAGCTTTCTTT CASSSLGRLGTEAFF
TRBJ1-1 . TRBV24-1 . TGTGCCACCAGTGATTTAAGGGGGTCCATTGGGCCGAACACTGAAGCTTTCTTT CATSDLRGSIGPNTEAFF
TRBJ2-3 . TRBV27 few TGTGCCAGCAGTTTTTGGGGCCTCGCGGATACGCAGTATTTT CASSFWGLADTQYF
TRBJ1-2 . TRBV11-2 . TGTGCCAGCAGCTTAGCCGGGGGGGGAGGCTACACCTTC CASSLAGGGGYTF
TRBJ2-5 TRBD2 TRBV27 . TGTGCCAGCAGTTCAGGACTAGCGGGGGGCCCCCGGGAGACCCAGTACTTC CASSSGLAGGPRETQYF
TRBJ1-1 TRBD1 TRBV4-2 . TGTGCCAGCAGCCAAGACGGGACAGTGAACACTGAAGCTTTCTTT CASSQDGTVNTEAFF
TRBJ2-4 TRBD2 TRBV11-2 few TGTGCCAGCAGCCCAAGCAGCGGGGGCAAAAACATTCAGTACTTC CASSPSSGGKNIQYF
TRBJ1-5 . TRBV6-1 few TGTGCCAGCAGTGATAAGGGGCGCATCCAGCATTTT CASSDKGRIQHF
TRBJ2-4 TRBD2 TRBV3-1/TRBV3-2 . TGTGCCAGCAGCCAGGGGACTAGCGGGCCGATAAACATTCAGTACTTC CASSQGTSGPINIQYF
TRBJ1-1 TRBD1 TRBV29-1 once TGCAGCGTTCAGGACAGGATGAACACTGAAGCTTTCTTT CSVQDRMNTEAFF
TRBJ1-6 . TRBV19 few TGTGCCAGTAGTCCCCAGGATTCACCCCTCCACTTT CASSPQDSPLHF
TRBJ1-2 TRBD1 TRBV3-1/TRBV3-2 . TGTGCCAGCAGCCAACGGTTAGGACAGGCGATTTATGGCTACACCTTC CASSQRLGQAIYGYTF
TRBJ1-5 TRBD1 TRBV19 many TGTGCCAGTAGTATGACGCGGGACAGCCGCAATCAGCCCCAGCATTTT CASSMTRDSRNQPQHF
TRBJ1-2 . TRBV7-2 . TGTGCCAGCAGCCCCGGGTCTCTTGGATATGGCTACACCTTC CASSPGSLGYGYTF
TRBJ2-2 . TRBV30 . TGTGCCTGGAGCCGAGGACTTGGCACCGGGGAGCTGTTTTTT CAWSRGLGTGELFF
TRBJ1-3 . TRBV7-9 . TGTGCCAGCAGCTTAGGAGATGCGTCTGGAAACACCATATATTTT CASSLGDASGNTIYF
TRBJ1-1 TRBD1 TRBV30 . TGTGCCTGGAGTGATGCAGGGGGCACTGAAGCTTTCTTT CAWSDAGGTEAFF
TRBJ1-2 . TRBV25-1 . TGTGCCAGCAGTGATGAGGGAGTCTATGGCTACACCTTC CASSDEGVYGYTF
TRBJ2-2 . TRBV27 few TGTGCCAGCAGCCAGGCCATGCCTGGTGCCGGGGAGCTGTTTTTT CASSQAMPGAGELFF
TRBJ2-3 . TRBV7-3 . TGTGCCAGCAGCTCCCAGGCGCAGGGCACAGATACGCAGTATTTT CASSSQAQGTDTQYF
TRBJ1-5 TRBD1 TRBV27 . TGTGCCAGCAGCCCGGGACAGGGATTTCCTCAGCCCCAGCATTTT CASSPGQGFPQPQHF
TRBJ2-3 TRBD2 TRBV19 . TGTGCCAGTAGTATGGAAAGGACTAGCGTTAGCACAGATACGCAGTATTTT CASSMERTSVSTDTQYF
TRBJ2-1 TRBD2 TRBV7-6 . TGTGCCAGCAGCTTAGCCCCTCCGGGACTAGCGGGGCAGGGGAATGAGCAGTTCTTC CASSLAPPGLAGQGNEQFF
TRBJ2-3 . TRBV9 . TGTGCCAGCAGCGCACAGTCTAGCACAGATACGCAGTATTTT CASSAQSSTDTQYF
TRBJ1-5 . TRBV12-5 . TGTGCTAGTGCAACGGGCCCCGATGGGGCAGGGCCTCATCAGCCCCAGCATTTT CASATGPDGAGPHQPQHF